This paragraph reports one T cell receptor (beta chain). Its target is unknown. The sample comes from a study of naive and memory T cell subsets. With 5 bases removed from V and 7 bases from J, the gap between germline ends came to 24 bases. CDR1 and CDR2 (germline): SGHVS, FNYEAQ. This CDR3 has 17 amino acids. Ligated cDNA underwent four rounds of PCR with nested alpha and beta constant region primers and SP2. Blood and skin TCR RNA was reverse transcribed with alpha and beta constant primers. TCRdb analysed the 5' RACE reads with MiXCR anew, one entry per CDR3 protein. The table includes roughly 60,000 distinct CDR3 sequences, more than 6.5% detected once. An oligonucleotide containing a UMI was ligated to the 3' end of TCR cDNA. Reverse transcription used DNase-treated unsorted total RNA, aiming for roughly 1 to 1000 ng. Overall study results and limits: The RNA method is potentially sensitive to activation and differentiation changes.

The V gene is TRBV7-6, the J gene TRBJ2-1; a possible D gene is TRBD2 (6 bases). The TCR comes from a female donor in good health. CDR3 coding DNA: TGTGCCAGCAGCCGAGGACTAATTTCACTCTCCGTTAATGAGCAGTTCTTC. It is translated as CASSRGLISLSVNEQFF.